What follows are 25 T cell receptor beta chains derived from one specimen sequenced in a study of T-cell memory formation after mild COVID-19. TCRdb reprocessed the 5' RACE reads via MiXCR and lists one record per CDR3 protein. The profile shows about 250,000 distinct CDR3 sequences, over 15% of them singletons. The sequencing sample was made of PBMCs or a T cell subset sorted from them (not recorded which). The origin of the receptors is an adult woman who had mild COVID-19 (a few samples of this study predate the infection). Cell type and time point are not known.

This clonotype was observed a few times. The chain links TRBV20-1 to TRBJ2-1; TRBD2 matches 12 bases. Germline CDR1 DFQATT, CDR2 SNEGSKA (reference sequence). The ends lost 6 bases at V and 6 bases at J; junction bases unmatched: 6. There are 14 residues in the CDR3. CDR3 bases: TGCAGTGCCCGCGCTAGCGGGAGGGCCAATGAGCAGTTCTTC. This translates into CSARASGRANEQFF.

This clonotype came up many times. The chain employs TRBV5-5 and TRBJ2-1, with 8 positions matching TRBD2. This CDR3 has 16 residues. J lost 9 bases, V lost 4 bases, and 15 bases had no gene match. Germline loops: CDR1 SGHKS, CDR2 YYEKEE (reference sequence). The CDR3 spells CASSRTSPVVFGEQFF. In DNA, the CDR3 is TGTGCCAGCAGCAGGACTAGCCCCGTGGTTTTCGGTGAGCAGTTCTTC.

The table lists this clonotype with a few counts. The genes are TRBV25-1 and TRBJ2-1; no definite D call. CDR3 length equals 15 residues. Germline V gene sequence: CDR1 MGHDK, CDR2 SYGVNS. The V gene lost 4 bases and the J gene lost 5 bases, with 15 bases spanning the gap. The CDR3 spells CASSVPGLGDNEQFF. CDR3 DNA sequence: TGTGCCAGCAGTGTCCCGGGCCTCGGCGACAATGAGCAGTTCTTC.

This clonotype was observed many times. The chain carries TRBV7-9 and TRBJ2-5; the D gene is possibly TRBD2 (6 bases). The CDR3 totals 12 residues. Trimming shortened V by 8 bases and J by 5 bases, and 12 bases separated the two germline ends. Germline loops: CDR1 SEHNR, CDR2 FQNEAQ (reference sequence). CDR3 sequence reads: CASGRAGETQYF. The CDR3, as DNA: TGTGCCAGCGGCCGGGCGGGGGAGACCCAGTACTTC.

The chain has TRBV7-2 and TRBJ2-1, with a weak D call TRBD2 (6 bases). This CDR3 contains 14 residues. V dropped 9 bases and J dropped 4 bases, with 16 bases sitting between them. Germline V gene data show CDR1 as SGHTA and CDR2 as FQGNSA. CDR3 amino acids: CASASSATYNEQFF. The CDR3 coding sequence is TGTGCCAGTGCCTCTAGCGCCACGTACAATGAGCAGTTCTTC. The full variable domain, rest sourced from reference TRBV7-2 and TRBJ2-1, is GAGVSQSPSNKVTEKGKDVELRCDPISGHTALYWYRQSLGQGLEFLIYFQGNSAPDKSGLPSDRFSAERTGGSVSTLTIQRTQQEDSAVYLCASASSATYNEQFFGPGTRLTVL.

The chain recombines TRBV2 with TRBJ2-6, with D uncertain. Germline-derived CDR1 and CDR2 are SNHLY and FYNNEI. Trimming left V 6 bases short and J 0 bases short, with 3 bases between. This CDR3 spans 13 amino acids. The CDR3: CASRDSGANVLTF. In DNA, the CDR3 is TGTGCCAGCAGGGACTCTGGGGCCAACGTCCTGACTTTC.

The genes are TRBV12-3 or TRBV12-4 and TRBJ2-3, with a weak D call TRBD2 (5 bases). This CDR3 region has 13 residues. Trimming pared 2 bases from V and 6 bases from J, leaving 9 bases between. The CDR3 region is CASSLILADTQYF. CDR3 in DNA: TGTGCCAGCAGTTTAATCCTAGCTGATACGCAGTATTTT.

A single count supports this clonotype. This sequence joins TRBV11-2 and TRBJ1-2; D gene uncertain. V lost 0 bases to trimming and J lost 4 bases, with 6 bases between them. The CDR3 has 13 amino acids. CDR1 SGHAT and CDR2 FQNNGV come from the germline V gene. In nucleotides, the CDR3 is TGTGCCAGCAGCTTAGATCTTTTCTATGGCTACACCTTC. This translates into CASSLDLFYGYTF.

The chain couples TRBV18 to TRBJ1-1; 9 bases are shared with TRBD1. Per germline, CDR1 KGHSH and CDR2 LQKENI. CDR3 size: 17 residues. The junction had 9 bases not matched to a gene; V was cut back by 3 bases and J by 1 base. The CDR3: CASSPGTGSPQNTEAFF. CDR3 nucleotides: TGTGCCAGCTCACCCGGGACAGGGAGCCCCCAGAACACTGAAGCTTTCTTT.

The CDR3 sequence: CASSNRDRPPNTEAFF. CDR3 nucleotides: TGTGCCAGCAGCAACCGGGACAGACCTCCGAACACTGAAGCTTTCTTT. The chain combines TRBV9 with TRBJ1-1; 7 bases agree with TRBD1. The V gene end was trimmed by 4 bases and the J gene end by 1 base; junction bases not matched to a gene: 10. The CDR3 runs to 16 residues. The germline gives CDR1 SGDLS, CDR2 YYNGEE.

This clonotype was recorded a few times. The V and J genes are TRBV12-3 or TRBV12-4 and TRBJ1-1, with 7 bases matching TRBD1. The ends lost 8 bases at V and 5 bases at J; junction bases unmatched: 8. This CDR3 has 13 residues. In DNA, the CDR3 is TGTGCCAGCCACACCGGGACAGTAACTGAAGCTTTCTTT. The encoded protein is CASHTGTVTEAFF.

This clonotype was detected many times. The CDR3 coding sequence is TGCGCCAGCAGCCAGGGGACAGCGGGCACAGATACGCAGTATTTT. This translates into CASSQGTAGTDTQYF. V is TRBV5-1 and J is TRBJ2-3, with TRBD1 matching over 7 bases. Germline CDR1 is SGHRS and CDR2 is YFSETQ. The CDR3 is 15 amino acids. The ends lost 4 bases at V and 1 base at J; junction bases unmatched: 6.

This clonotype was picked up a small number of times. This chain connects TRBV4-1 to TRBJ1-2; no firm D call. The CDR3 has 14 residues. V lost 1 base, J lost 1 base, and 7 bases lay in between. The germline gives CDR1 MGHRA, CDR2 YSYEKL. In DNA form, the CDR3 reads TGCGCCAGCAGCCAAGCCTGGGGTAACTATGGCTACACCTTC. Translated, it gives CASSQAWGNYGYTF.

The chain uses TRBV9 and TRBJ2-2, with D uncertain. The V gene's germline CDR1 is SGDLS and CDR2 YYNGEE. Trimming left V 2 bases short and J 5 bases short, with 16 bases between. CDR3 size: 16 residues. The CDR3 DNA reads TGTGCCAGCAGCGTTTGGGAATTCCCCCAGACCGGGGAGCTGTTTTTT. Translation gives CASSVWEFPQTGELFF. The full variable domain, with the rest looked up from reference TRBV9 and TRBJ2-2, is DSGVTQTPKHLITATGQRVTLRCSPRSGDLSVYWYQQSLDQGLQFLIQYYNGEERAKGNILERFSAQQFPDLHSELNLSSLELGDSALYFCASSVWEFPQTGELFFGEGSRLTVL.

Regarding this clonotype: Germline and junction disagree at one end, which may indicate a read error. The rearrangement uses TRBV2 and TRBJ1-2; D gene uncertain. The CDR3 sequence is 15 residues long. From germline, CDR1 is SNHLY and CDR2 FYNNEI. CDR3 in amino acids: CASSEISRAHYGYTF. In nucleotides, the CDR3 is TGTGCCAGCAGTGAAATTTCTAGGGCTCACTATGGCTACACATTC.

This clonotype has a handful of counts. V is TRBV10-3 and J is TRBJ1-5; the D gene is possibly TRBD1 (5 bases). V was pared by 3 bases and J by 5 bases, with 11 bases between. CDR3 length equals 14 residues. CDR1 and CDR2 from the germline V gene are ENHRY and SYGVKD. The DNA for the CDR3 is TGTGCCATCAGTGATTTGGGGGGAGATCAGCCCCAGCATTTT. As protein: CAISDLGGDQPQHF.

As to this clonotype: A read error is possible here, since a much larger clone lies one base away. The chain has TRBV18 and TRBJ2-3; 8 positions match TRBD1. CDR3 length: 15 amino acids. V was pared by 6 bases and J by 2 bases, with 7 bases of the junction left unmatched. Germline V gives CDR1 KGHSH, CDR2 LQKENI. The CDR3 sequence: CASSWTGSTTDTQYF. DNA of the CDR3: TGTGCCAGCTCCTGGACAGGGTCCACCACAGATACGCAGTATTTT.

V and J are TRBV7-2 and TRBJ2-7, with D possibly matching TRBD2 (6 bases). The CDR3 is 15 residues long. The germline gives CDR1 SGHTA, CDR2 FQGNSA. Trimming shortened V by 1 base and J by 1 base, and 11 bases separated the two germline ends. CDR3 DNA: TGTGCCAGCAGCTTAGAGACTAGGGGATCCTACGAGCAGTACTTC. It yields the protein CASSLETRGSYEQYF.

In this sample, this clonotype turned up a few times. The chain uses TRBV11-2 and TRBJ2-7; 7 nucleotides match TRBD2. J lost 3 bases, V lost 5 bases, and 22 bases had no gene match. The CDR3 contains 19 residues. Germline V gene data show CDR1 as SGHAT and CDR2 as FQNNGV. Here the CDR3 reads CASSLSGPGWGRVSYEQYF. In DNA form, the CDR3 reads TGTGCCAGCAGCCTTTCTGGGCCCGGTTGGGGGAGGGTTAGCTACGAGCAGTACTTC.

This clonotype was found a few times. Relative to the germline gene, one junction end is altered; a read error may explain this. This CDR3 reads CASIQTERGGSRCF. CDR3 in DNA: TGTGCCAGCATCCAGACGGAACGGGGGGGCTCGCGCTGCTTC. The chain is built from TRBV3-1 and TRBJ2-5, with 8 bases matching TRBD2. CDR1 and CDR2 from the germline V gene are LGHDT and YNNKEL (reference sequence). This CDR3 is built from 14 residues.

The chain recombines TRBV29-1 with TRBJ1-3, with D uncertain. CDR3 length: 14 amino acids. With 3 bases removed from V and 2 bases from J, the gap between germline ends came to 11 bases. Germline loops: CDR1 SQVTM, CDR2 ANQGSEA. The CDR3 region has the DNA TGCAGCGTTGAGATGGCAGAGCCTGGAAACACCATATATTTT. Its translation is CSVEMAEPGNTIYF.

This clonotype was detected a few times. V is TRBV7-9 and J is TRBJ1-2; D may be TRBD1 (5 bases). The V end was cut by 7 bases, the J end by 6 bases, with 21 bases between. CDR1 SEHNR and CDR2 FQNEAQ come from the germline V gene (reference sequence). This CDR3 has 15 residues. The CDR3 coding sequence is TGTGCCAGCAACACAGGTCGGGGAACGAGGAATGGCTACACCTTC. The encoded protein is CASNTGRGTRNGYTF. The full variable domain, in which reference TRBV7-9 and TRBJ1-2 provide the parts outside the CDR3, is DTGVSQNPRHKITKRGQNVTFRCDPISEHNRLYWYRQTLGQGPEFLTYFQNEAQLEKSRLLSDRFSAERPKGSFSTLEIQRTEQGDSAMYLCASNTGRGTRNGYTFGSGTRLTVV.

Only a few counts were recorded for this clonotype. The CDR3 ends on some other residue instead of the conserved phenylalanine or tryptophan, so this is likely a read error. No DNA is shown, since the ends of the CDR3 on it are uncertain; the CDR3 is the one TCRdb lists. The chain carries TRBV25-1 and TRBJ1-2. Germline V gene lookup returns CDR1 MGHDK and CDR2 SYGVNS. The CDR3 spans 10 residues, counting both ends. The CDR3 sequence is CAISTVHPHP.

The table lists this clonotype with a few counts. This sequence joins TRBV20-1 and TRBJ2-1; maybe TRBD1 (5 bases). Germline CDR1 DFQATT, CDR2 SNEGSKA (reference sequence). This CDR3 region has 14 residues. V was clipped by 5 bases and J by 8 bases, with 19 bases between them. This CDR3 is CSARRAGMKDEQFF. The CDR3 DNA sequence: TGCAGTGCTCGTAGAGCAGGGATGAAGGATGAGCAGTTCTTC.

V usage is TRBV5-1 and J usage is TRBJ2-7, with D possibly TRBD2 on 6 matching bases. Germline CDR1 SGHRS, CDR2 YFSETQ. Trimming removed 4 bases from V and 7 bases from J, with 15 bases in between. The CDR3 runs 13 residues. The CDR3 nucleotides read TGCGCCAGCAGCGATGGGACTTCCTGGGAGCAGTACTTC. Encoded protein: CASSDGTSWEQYF.